The subject of this entry is one T cell receptor (beta chain). No antigen is known for it. Base-call qualities are not available, and no considerably larger clone is one nucleotide away. The CDR3 regions of human TCRbeta chains were analyzed by immunosequencing. As for the authors' bioinformatics: TCRs in the repertoires were compared against a reference library of SARS-CoV-2-specific TCRs that had been generated with the MIRA antigen-specificity platform. Breadth was defined as the fraction of unique TCRs that were SARS-CoV-2-associated, and depth was defined as the fraction of total T cells that were SARS-CoV-2-associated. Each spike-specific TCR was assigned to its reactive spike region and to a CD4 or CD8 class using the MIRA data. Log10-transformed breadth and depth values were compared by one-way ANOVA with Sidak's multiple comparisons tests. Here the immuneACCESS table is served through TCRdb, limited to in-frame sequences with V and J called. Missing clones are a known gap in these copies; in checked studies unresolved V genes cover under half, and the rest lacks a known reason. That table supplies the V and J calls and clone size; D and trimming were determined from the DNA. The sample table holds 150,000 or so clones, of which about 90% were seen once. Together, the top ten hold about 5.9% of the sample.

These data belong to a study of T cell responses to AZD1222 COVID-19 vaccine (dated by TCRdb to the early 2020s). Regarding the complete study: A total of 230 to 250 trial participants underwent TCR sequencing, of whom approximately 200 had received two doses of AZD1222 and about 25 had received two doses of the MenACWY control vaccine. Trial participants were enrolled into age subgroups of 18-55, 56-69 and 70-plus years, which contained 148, 28 and 57 TCR-sequenced participants, respectively. What the authors observed across the whole study: Only five to seven AZD1222 recipients were SARS-CoV-2 seropositive at baseline, limiting conclusions about previously exposed vaccinees. Spike-specific TCR breadth and depth rose significantly after two AZD1222 doses compared with day 0 and with MenACWY recipients. Participants were mostly white British, with more females than males. The authors suggested clonal diversity may have been underestimated. The whole spike protein was spanned by vaccine-associated CD4 TCRs, and dominant responses were seen in regions 160-218 and 743-854. Nearly half of unique spike-specific TCRs reportedly recognized epitopes outside regions mutated in the B.1.351 and B.1.1.7 variants. In the small 56-69-year group, the increase in depth fell short of significance, most likely because of low power. Because no samples from the day 14 peak response were available, repertoires could be characterized only after the peak T cell response.

Reading the label with the study, this specimen's time point is: about 28 days (+/-7) after the second vaccine dose. AZD1222 recipients with second doses at about 4 weeks or about 12 weeks were pooled, because spike-specific TCR depth and breadth did not differ between schedules. The vaccinee samples were drawn from two UK trials, COV001 and COV002, one of which was a single-blind randomized controlled phase 2/3 trial testing AZD1222 (ChAdOx1 nCoV-19) in healthy adults. For TCRbeta chain sequencing, PBMC samples were collected from trial participants at day 0 and at day 28 after the second dose. Via the germline V gene, CDR1 is SGHRS and CDR2 YFSETQ. The CDR3 goes from the cysteine to the phenylalanine over 16 residues. Only the CDR3 part of the read is kept: 48 bases, read in frame from the first base. Clipping removes 0 bases from V and 6 bases from J, with 8 as the unmatched junction base count.

Recombination linked TRBV5-1 to TRBJ2-2, with TRBD2 matching 7 junction bases. This receptor was taken from an adult who received the AZD1222 COVID-19 vaccine. The sequences come from peripheral blood, collected 28 days after the second AZD1222 dose. In nucleotides, the sequence is TGCGCCAGCAGCTTGGATACTAGCGCGCTATCCGGGGAGCTGTTTTTT. The resulting protein is CASSLDTSALSGELFF.